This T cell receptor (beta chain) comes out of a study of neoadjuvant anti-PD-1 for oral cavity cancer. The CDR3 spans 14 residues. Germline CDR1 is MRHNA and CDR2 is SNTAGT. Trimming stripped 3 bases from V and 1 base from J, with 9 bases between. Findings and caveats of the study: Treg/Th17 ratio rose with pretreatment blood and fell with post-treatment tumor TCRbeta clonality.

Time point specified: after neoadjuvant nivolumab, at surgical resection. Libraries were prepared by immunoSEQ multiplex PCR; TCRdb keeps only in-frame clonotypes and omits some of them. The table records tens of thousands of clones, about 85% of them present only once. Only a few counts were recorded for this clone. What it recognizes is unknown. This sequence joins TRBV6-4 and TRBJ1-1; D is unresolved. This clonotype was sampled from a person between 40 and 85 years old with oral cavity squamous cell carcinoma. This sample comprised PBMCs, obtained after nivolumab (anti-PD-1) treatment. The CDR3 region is CASSEKGENTEAFF. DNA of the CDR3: TGTGCCAGCAGTGAAAAGGGAGAGAACACTGAAGCTTTCTTT.